This T cell receptor beta chain is drawn from a study of blood T cell repertoires in COVID-19. The overall study: Sites across the United States, Italy and Spain contributed samples from acute and convalescent COVID-19. Nucleic acid was either cDNA or gDNA, and it came from T cells, B-cell-depleted T cells, or PBMCs.

As processed by the authors: Estimated nucleated cell counts came from reference gene primer amplification. Profiling relied on immunoSEQ multiplex PCR, and the TCRdb table lists in-frame clones only, not all of them. The V and J calls and the clone size are those of that table, but D and trimming were determined from the DNA. Of 70,000 to 90,000 clones in the sample, approximately 80% were seen once. There are 15 residues in the CDR3. The V segment lost 3 bases and the J segment 1 base; nucleotides outside the gene matches: 2. Germline lookup yields CDR1 LNHDA and CDR2 SQIVND (reference sequence). This TCR was recovered from a woman aged 55-69 years with acute or convalescent COVID-19. Sequenced sample: peripheral blood. The chain carries TRBV19 and TRBJ2-1; 8 positions match TRBD1. The CDR3, as DNA: TGTGCCAGTAGTATCGGACAGGGATCCTACAATGAGCAGTTCTTC. It yields the protein CASSIGQGSYNEQFF. Looking up the rest from reference TRBV19 and TRBJ2-1 gives the full variable domain: DGGITQSPKYLFRKEGQNVTLSCEQNLNHDAMYWYRQDPGQGLRLIYYSQIVNDFQKGDIAEGYSVSREKKESFPLTVTSAQKNPTAFYLCASSIGQGSYNEQFFGPGTRLTVL.